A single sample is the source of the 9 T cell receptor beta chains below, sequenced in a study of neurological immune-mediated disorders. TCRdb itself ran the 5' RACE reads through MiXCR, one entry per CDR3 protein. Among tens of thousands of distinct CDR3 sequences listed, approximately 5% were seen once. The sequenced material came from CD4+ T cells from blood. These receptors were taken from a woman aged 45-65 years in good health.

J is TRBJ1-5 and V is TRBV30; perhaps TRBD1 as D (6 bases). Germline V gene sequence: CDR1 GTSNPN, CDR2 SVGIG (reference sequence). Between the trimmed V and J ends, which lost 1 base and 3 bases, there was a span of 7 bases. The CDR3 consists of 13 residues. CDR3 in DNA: TGTGCCTGGAGTGGACAGGACAATCAGCCCCAGCATTTT. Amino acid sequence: CAWSGQDNQPQHF.

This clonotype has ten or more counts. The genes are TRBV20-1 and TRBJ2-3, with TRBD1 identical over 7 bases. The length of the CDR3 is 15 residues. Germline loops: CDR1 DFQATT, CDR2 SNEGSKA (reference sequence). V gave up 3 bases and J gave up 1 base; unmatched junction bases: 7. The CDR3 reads CSASSGTEGTDTQYF. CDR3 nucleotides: TGCAGTGCTAGTTCCGGGACAGAGGGCACAGATACGCAGTATTTT.

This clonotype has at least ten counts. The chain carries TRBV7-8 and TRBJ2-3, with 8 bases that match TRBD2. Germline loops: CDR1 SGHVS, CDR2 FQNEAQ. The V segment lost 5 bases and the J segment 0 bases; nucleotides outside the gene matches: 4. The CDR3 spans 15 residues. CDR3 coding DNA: TGTGCCAGCAGCCAACAGCGGGGGAGCACAGATACGCAGTATTTT. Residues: CASSQQRGSTDTQYF. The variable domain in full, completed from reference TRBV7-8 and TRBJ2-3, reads GAGVSQSPRYKVAKRGQDVALRCDPISGHVSLFWYQQALGQGPEFLTYFQNEAQLDKSGLPSDRFFAERPEGSVSTLKIQRTQQEDSAVYLCASSQQRGSTDTQYFGPGTRLTVL.

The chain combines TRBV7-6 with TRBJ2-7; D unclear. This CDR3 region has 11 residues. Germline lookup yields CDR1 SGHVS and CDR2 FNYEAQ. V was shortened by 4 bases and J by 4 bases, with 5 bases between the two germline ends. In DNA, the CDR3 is TGTGCCAGCAGCTCGGAGTACGAGCAGTACTTC. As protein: CASSSEYEQYF.

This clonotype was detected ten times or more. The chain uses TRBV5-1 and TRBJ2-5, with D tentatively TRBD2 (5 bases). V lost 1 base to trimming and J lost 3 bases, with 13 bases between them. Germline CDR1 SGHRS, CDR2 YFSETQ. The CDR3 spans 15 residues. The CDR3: CASSLSQRKEETQYF. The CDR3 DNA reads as TGCGCCAGCAGCTTGTCCCAGCGGAAAGAAGAGACCCAGTACTTC.

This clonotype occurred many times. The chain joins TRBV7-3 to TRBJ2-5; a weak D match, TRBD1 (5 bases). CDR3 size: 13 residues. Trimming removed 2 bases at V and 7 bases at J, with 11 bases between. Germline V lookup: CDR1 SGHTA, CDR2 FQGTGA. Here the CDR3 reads CASSLGHLGTQYF. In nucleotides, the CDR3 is TGTGCCAGCAGCTTAGGACATCTTGGGACCCAGTACTTC.

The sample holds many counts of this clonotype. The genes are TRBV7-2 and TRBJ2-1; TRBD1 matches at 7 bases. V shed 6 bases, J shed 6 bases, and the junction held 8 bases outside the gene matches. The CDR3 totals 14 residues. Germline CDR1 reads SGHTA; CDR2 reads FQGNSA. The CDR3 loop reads CASSSDNRGNEQFF. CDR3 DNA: TGTGCCAGCAGTTCAGATAACAGGGGCAATGAGCAGTTCTTC.

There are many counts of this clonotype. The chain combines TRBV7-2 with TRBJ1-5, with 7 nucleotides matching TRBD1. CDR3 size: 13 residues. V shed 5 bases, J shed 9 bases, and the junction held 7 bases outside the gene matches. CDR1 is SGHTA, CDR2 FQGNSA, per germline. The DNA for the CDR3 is TGTGCCAGCAGCACAGACAGGGTAGGGCCCCAGCATTTT. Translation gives CASSTDRVGPQHF.

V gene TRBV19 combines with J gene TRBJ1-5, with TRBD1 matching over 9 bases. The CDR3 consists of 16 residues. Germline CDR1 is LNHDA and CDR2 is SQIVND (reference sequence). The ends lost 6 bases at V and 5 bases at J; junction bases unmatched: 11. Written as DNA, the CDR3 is TGTGCCAGTAGCCATACCGGGACAGGGATGCATCAGCCCCAGCATTTT. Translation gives CASSHTGTGMHQPQHF. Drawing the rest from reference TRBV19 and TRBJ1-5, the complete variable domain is DGGITQSPKYLFRKEGQNVTLSCEQNLNHDAMYWYRQDPGQGLRLIYYSQIVNDFQKGDIAEGYSVSREKKESFPLTVTSAQKNPTAFYLCASSHTGTGMHQPQHFGDGTRLSIL.